A single sample gave rise to the 9 T cell receptor beta chains below, sequenced in a study of T-cell memory formation after mild COVID-19. TCRdb fed the 5' RACE reads into MiXCR, producing one record per CDR3 protein. The data show about 55,000 distinct CDR3 sequences, approximately 30% seen once. The sequenced sample consisted of PBMCs or a T cell subset sorted from them (not recorded which). Receptors were obtained from a man in his late teens or twenties who had mild COVID-19 (a few samples of this study predate the infection). Cell type and time point are not known.

The chain links TRBV6-5 to TRBJ1-1; TRBD1 is a possible D gene (5 bases). CDR1 and CDR2 from the germline V gene are MNHEY and SVGAGI. The CDR3 length is 11 residues. V shed 7 bases and J shed 5 bases, with 8 bases lying between them. The CDR3 reads CASTGGTEAFF. The CDR3 DNA sequence: TGTGCCAGCACCGGGGGAACTGAAGCTTTCTTT.

The V call is TRBV4-3, the J call TRBJ1-1, with TRBD1 matching 7 bases. After removal of 4 bases from V and 8 bases from J, the junction contained 7 bases not matched to a gene. This CDR3 region has 13 residues. Germline V lookup: CDR1 LGHNA, CDR2 YSLEER. The CDR3 region is CASSLDREWEAFF. CDR3 nucleotides: TGCGCCAGCAGCCTCGACAGGGAATGGGAAGCTTTCTTT.

This clonotype was seen only a few times. The J gene is TRBJ1-3, the V gene TRBV12-3 or TRBV12-4, with D hard to call. The CDR3 spans 13 residues. V was clipped by 7 bases and J by 0 bases, with 7 bases between them. CDR3: CASKWGSGNTIYF. For the CDR3, the DNA is TGTGCCAGCAAGTGGGGCTCTGGAAACACCATATATTTT.

The rearrangement links TRBV7-6 to TRBJ1-5; no clear D gene. Germline CDR1 reads SGHVS; CDR2 reads FNYEAQ. The V and J ends lost 5 bases and 2 bases respectively, with 10 bases between them. The CDR3 covers 14 residues. In DNA, the CDR3 is TGTGCCAGCAGCCCCTTTATAGGCAATCAGCCCCAGCATTTT. This gives the protein CASSPFIGNQPQHF.

The V and J genes are TRBV20-1 and TRBJ1-5; D uncertain. This CDR3 has 15 residues. Germline V gene lookup returns CDR1 DFQATT and CDR2 SNEGSKA (reference sequence). V was shortened by 1 base and J by 4 bases, with 14 bases between the two germline ends. CDR3 nucleotide sequence: TGCAGTGCTAGAGGACCGAAGGGTGTGAATCAGCCCCAGCATTTT. As protein: CSARGPKGVNQPQHF.

This chain joins TRBV6-5 and TRBJ1-5; 11 bases line up with TRBD1. With 8 bases clipped from V and 4 bases from J, the junction kept 1 base outside the gene matches. Germline V gives CDR1 MNHEY, CDR2 SVGAGI. The CDR3 has 13 amino acids. This CDR3 is CASGDRGNQPQHF. The CDR3 DNA follows: TGTGCCAGCGGGGACAGGGGGAATCAGCCCCAGCATTTT.

V gene TRBV20-1 combines with J gene TRBJ2-1; D is perhaps TRBD2 (5 bases). The CDR3 runs 15 residues. The V end was cut by 5 bases, the J end by 5 bases, with 19 bases between. CDR1 DFQATT and CDR2 SNEGSKA come from the germline V gene (reference sequence). CDR3 amino acids: CSALRLAVLHNEQFF. As DNA, the CDR3 is TGCAGTGCTTTGCGGCTAGCTGTACTACACAATGAGCAGTTCTTC.

The chain couples TRBV6-5 to TRBJ2-1; D may be TRBD1 (6 bases). Germline-derived CDR1 and CDR2 are MNHEY and SVGAGI. V shed 0 bases and J shed 6 bases, with 18 bases lying between them. The CDR3 is made up of 17 amino acids. CDR3 loop: CASSYSGRAGVGNEQFF. The CDR3, as DNA: TGTGCCAGCAGTTACTCGGGTAGGGCAGGGGTTGGCAATGAGCAGTTCTTC.

The table lists this clonotype with a few counts. The chain recombines TRBV5-1 with TRBJ2-7; D unresolved. This CDR3 has 13 amino acids. CDR1 is SGHRS, CDR2 YFSETQ, per germline. Trimming pared 0 bases from V and 0 bases from J, leaving 4 bases between. CDR3 DNA sequence: TGCGCCAGCAGCTTGGGGAGCTCCTACGAGCAGTACTTC. This encodes CASSLGSSYEQYF. The full variable domain, its missing parts supplied by reference TRBV5-1 and TRBJ2-7, is KAGVTQTPRYLIKTRGQQVTLSCSPISGHRSVSWYQQTPGQGLQFLFEYFSETQRNKGNFPGRFSGRQFSNSRSEMNVSTLELGDSALYLCASSLGSSYEQYFGPGTRLTVT.